These 24 T cell receptor beta chains share one sample of origin, sequenced in a study of blood T cell repertoires in COVID-19. Libraries were prepared by immunoSEQ multiplex PCR; TCRdb keeps only in-frame clonotypes and omits some of them. The sample yields around 300,000 clones, 85% to 90% seen once. Sequencing was done on a sample of peripheral blood. The receptors were gathered from a woman in her forties or fifties with active or convalescent COVID-19.

J is TRBJ2-7 and V is TRBV19; perhaps TRBD1 as D (6 bases). The germline gives CDR1 LNHDA, CDR2 SQIVND (reference sequence). Trimming removed 6 bases from V and 4 bases from J, with 13 bases in between. This CDR3 contains 13 residues. The CDR3 DNA sequence: TGTGCCAGTAGCCCAGGGGTTCAATACGAGCAGTACTTC. Its protein is CASSPGVQYEQYF.

This chain links TRBV7-9 with TRBJ2-7; a possible D gene is TRBD1 (5 bases). The CDR3 contains 15 residues. Per germline, CDR1 SEHNR and CDR2 FQNEAQ (reference sequence). V was shortened by 2 bases and J by 2 bases, with 13 bases between the two germline ends. CDR3 in amino acids: CASSLTSDSTYEQYF. CDR3 nucleotides: TGTGCCAGCAGCTTAACCTCTGACAGTACCTACGAGCAGTACTTC.

This clone was detected only a few times. This sequence joins TRBV5-4 and TRBJ1-5, with TRBD1 matching 10 bases. The germline gives CDR1 SGHNT, CDR2 YYREEE (reference sequence). V shed 7 bases and J 7 bases; nucleotides not matched to a gene: 5. The CDR3 length is 13 residues. The CDR3 loop reads CASGTGAGQPQHF. Here the CDR3 DNA reads TGTGCCAGCGGGACAGGGGCGGGGCAGCCCCAGCATTTT.

The V and J genes are TRBV4-1 and TRBJ1-5; no definite D call. This CDR3 region has 17 residues. Trimming removed 1 base at V and 2 bases at J, with 15 bases between. CDR1 and CDR2 from the germline V gene are MGHRA and YSYEKL. The CDR3 nucleotides are TGCGCCAGCAGCCAAGGCCTTAGAGGTTCGGGCAATCAGCCCCAGCATTTT. It specifies CASSQGLRGSGNQPQHF.

This rearrangement joins TRBV19 to TRBJ1-5; D not certain. Trimming shortened V by 4 bases and J by 0 bases, and 13 bases separated the two germline ends. This CDR3 is built from 16 residues. CDR1 and CDR2 from the germline V gene are LNHDA and SQIVND (reference sequence). The DNA for the CDR3 is TGTGCCAGTAGTAGAGATTCTTCTAATAGCAATCAGCCCCAGCATTTT. The encoded protein is CASSRDSSNSNQPQHF.

J is TRBJ1-1 and V is TRBV9, with D maybe TRBD1 (5 bases). The V end lost 0 bases, the J end lost 5 bases, and 14 bases lay between the germline ends. Germline lookup yields CDR1 SGDLS and CDR2 YYNGEE. The CDR3 runs to 15 residues. The CDR3 sequence: CASSVVEGFGTEAFF. The CDR3, as DNA: TGTGCCAGCAGCGTAGTGGAGGGGTTCGGGACTGAAGCTTTCTTT.

This rearrangement joins TRBV7-9 to TRBJ2-5, with D hard to call. The length of the CDR3 is 15 residues. Germline CDR1 and CDR2: SEHNR and FQNEAQ (reference sequence). The V and J ends lost 6 bases and 1 base respectively, with 15 bases between them. The CDR3 DNA reads as TGTGCCAGCAGTCCTAGACGGTTTGGCCAAGAGACCCAGTACTTC. Translated: CASSPRRFGQETQYF.

The gene calls are TRBV19 and TRBJ2-6, with D uncertain. Trimming left V 6 bases short and J 4 bases short, with 7 bases between. The CDR3 contains 13 residues. Germline CDR1 reads LNHDA; CDR2 reads SQIVND (reference sequence). The CDR3 protein is CASSLPGANVLTF. The CDR3 bases are TGTGCCAGTAGCCTTCCGGGGGCCAACGTCCTGACTTTC.

V gene TRBV4-3 combines with J gene TRBJ2-3; the match to TRBD1 covers 7 bases. The CDR3 runs 14 residues. Germline trimming cut 5 bases from V and 4 bases from J; bases unmatched to any gene: 6. The V gene's germline CDR1 is LGHNA and CDR2 YSLEER. The CDR3 spells CASSSRGGPDTQYF. Here the CDR3 DNA reads TGCGCCAGCAGCTCCCGAGGGGGCCCAGATACGCAGTATTTT.

The gene calls are TRBV28 and TRBJ2-7, with D possibly being TRBD1 (5 bases). The germline V gene encodes CDR1 MDHEN and CDR2 SYDVKM. The CDR3 consists of 13 residues. The germline V and J ends were trimmed by 6 bases and 0 bases, with 9 bases remaining between them. The CDR3 protein is CASRQANSYEQYF. The CDR3 bases are TGTGCCAGCAGACAGGCCAACTCCTACGAGCAGTACTTC.

This clone came up a few times. The J gene is TRBJ2-1, the V gene TRBV6-2 or TRBV6-3, with 13 bases identical to TRBD2. CDR3 size: 16 residues. V was pared by 4 bases and J by 8 bases, with 8 bases of the junction left unmatched. Germline V gene sequence: CDR1 MNHEY, CDR2 SVGEGT. The CDR3 here is CASSSPTSGGWDEQFF. The CDR3 nucleotides read TGTGCCAGCAGTTCCCCGACTAGCGGGGGGTGGGATGAGCAGTTCTTC.

The chain uses TRBV7-9 and TRBJ2-7; perhaps TRBD2 as D (6 bases). This CDR3 is 14 amino acids long. Germline CDR1 and CDR2: SEHNR and FQNEAQ (reference sequence). V was pared by 5 bases and J by 2 bases, with 13 bases between. The CDR3, as DNA: TGTGCCAGCAGCCAAGCGGGCCCTGCCTACGAGCAGTACTTC. As protein: CASSQAGPAYEQYF. The whole variable domain, remainder taken from reference TRBV7-9 and TRBJ2-7, is DTGVSQNPRHKITKRGQNVTFRCDPISEHNRLYWYRQTLGQGPEFLTYFQNEAQLEKSRLLSDRFSAERPKGSFSTLEIQRTEQGDSAMYLCASSQAGPAYEQYFGPGTRLTVT.

The V gene is TRBV2, the J gene TRBJ2-7, with D possibly TRBD1 on 5 matching bases. Germline V lookup: CDR1 SNHLY, CDR2 FYNNEI. The CDR3 contains 14 residues. Trimming removed 7 bases at V and 6 bases at J, with 19 bases between. CDR3 nucleotides: TGTGCCAGCACATTCTTCCCTCAAGGGGTCGAGCAGTACTTC. Translation gives CASTFFPQGVEQYF.

The rearrangement uses TRBV7-9 and TRBJ2-2; 7 positions agree with TRBD1. Per the germline V gene, CDR1 is SEHNR and CDR2 is FQNEAQ (reference sequence). J gave up 5 bases and V 4 bases, and 4 bases lay outside the gene matches. CDR3 size: 14 residues. Here the CDR3 reads CASSSLQGTGELFF. The CDR3 DNA is TGTGCCAGCAGCTCCTTACAGGGGACCGGGGAGCTGTTTTTT.

V and J are TRBV6-2 or TRBV6-3 and TRBJ1-5; 9 nucleotides agree with TRBD1. Germline V gene lookup returns CDR1 MNHEY and CDR2 SVGEGT. Losses at the gene ends were 1 base for V and 3 bases for J; bases not matched to a gene: 1. The CDR3 contains 15 residues. The CDR3 sequence: CASSYWTGDNQPQHF. CDR3 nucleotide sequence: TGTGCCAGCAGTTACTGGACAGGGGACAATCAGCCCCAGCATTTT.

The chain employs TRBV9 and TRBJ2-2; 11 bases align to TRBD2. CDR3 length: 16 residues. The V gene's germline CDR1 is SGDLS and CDR2 YYNGEE. J lost 0 bases, V lost 3 bases, and 1 base had no gene match. This CDR3 reads CASSDSGGANTGELFF. The CDR3, as DNA: TGTGCCAGCAGCGATAGCGGGGGGGCGAACACCGGGGAGCTGTTTTTT. The full variable domain, rest sourced from reference TRBV9 and TRBJ2-2, is DSGVTQTPKHLITATGQRVTLRCSPRSGDLSVYWYQQSLDQGLQFLIQYYNGEERAKGNILERFSAQQFPDLHSELNLSSLELGDSALYFCASSDSGGANTGELFFGEGSRLTVL.

This clone was picked up a small number of times. This chain uses TRBV29-1 with TRBJ2-5, with D perhaps matching TRBD2 (7 bases). Germline CDR1 SQVTM, CDR2 ANQGSEA. V lost 7 bases and J 2 bases, leaving 17 bases between the germline ends. The CDR3 spans 14 residues. For the CDR3, the DNA is TGCAGCGGATGGGGGGGGCCAACACAAGAGACCCAGTACTTC. Translated: CSGWGGPTQETQYF.

This clone has just one count. DNA of the CDR3: TGTGCCAGTAGGGATACATCGGGGGGAAACACCATATATTTT. Residues: CASRDTSGGNTIYF. The chain links TRBV19 to TRBJ1-3; D is unclear. The CDR3 has 14 residues. The germline V gene has CDR1 LNHDA and CDR2 SQIVND (reference sequence). Between the trimmed V and J ends, which lost 6 bases and 4 bases, there was a span of 13 bases.

The CDR3 coding sequence is TGTGCCTGGAGTGCGCCGGGATTCGGTGAAAAACTGTTTTTT. Protein product: CAWSAPGFGEKLFF. The V and J genes are TRBV30 and TRBJ1-4, with D hard to call. Germline lookup yields CDR1 GTSNPN and CDR2 SVGIG (reference sequence). The CDR3 spans 14 residues. The V end was cut by 1 base, the J end by 7 bases, with 13 bases between.

The chain uses TRBV28 and TRBJ2-3; 10 bases match TRBD2. Looked up from germline, CDR1 is MDHEN and CDR2 is SYDVKM. The CDR3 extends over 18 amino acids. Trimming cost V 1 base and J 4 bases; bases outside gene matches: 11. The DNA for the CDR3 is TGTGCCAGCAGTTTATCCCTCTCAAGCGGGAGGGCTGCAGATACGCAGTATTTT. This gives the protein CASSLSLSSGRAADTQYF. The variable domain in full, completed from reference TRBV28 and TRBJ2-3, reads DVKVTQSSRYLVKRTGEKVFLECVQDMDHENMFWYRQDPGLGLRLIYFSYDVKMKEKGDIPEGYSVSREKKERFSLILESASTNQTSMYLCASSLSLSSGRAADTQYFGPGTRLTVL.

The rearrangement links TRBV4-3 to TRBJ2-1; 7 nucleotides align to TRBD1. The CDR3 runs 12 residues. The V gene end was trimmed by 2 bases and the J gene end by 14 bases; junction bases not matched to a gene: 6. CDR1 and CDR2 from the germline V gene are LGHNA and YSLEER. CDR3 in DNA: TGCGCCAGCAGCCAACCCGGACAGGCCAAGTTCTTC. Translated, it gives CASSQPGQAKFF.

The chain recombines TRBV6-2 or TRBV6-3 with TRBJ1-2, with TRBD1 matching 7 bases. The CDR3 spans 18 residues. Germline V CDR1 and CDR2: MNHEY, SVGEGT. V lost 5 bases to trimming and J lost 4 bases; unmatched junction nucleotides: 19. The CDR3 sequence: CASSKLTGTASRGYGYTF. CDR3 in DNA: TGTGCCAGCAGTAAGCTCACCGGGACAGCTTCCCGCGGCTATGGCTACACCTTC.

The chain joins TRBV5-1 to TRBJ1-4; 11 bases match TRBD1. Germline CDR1 and CDR2: SGHRS and YFSETQ. V lost 4 bases to trimming and J lost 7 bases; unmatched junction nucleotides: 6. This CDR3 region has 15 residues. The CDR3 region is CASSPIGTGGEKLFF. The CDR3 nucleotides read TGCGCCAGCAGCCCCATAGGGACAGGGGGTGAAAAACTGTTTTTT.

This clone came up a few times. The CDR3 here is CASSQDLLEGPWSTDTQYF. The CDR3 bases are TGTGCCAGCAGCCAAGATCTGTTGGAGGGCCCCTGGAGCACAGATACGCAGTATTTT. The genes are TRBV14 and TRBJ2-3, with a weak D call TRBD2 (6 bases). Germline CDR1 reads SGHDN; CDR2 reads FVKESK. The CDR3 totals 19 residues. Between the trimmed V and J ends, which lost 0 bases and 0 bases, there was a span of 19 bases.